This T cell receptor (beta chain) derives from a study of tumor-infiltrating T cells and Merkel cell polyomavirus. Study information: The T cells studied were KLL-specific CD8+ cells against Merkel polyomavirus.

The method was immunoSEQ multiplex PCR; TCRdb's version includes in-frame clones alone and lacks a portion of them. Among over 20,000 clones, nearly 90% were seen once, and the ten largest hold roughly 3%. The length of the CDR3 is 14 residues. Trimming stripped 2 bases from V and 5 bases from J, with 10 bases between. The germline CDR1 and CDR2 sequences are MNHNY and SVGAGI (reference sequence). Robust Merkel cell polyomavirus Large T antigen positivity by immunohistochemistry was seen in all patients' tumors. The median patient age was 65 (range about 45 to 77); all Caucasian. Patients with unknown primaries presenting with nodal disease, or with insufficient primary tissue, had lymph node tumors analyzed. This clone was counted only a few times. The antigen remains undetermined. Study findings and constraints: MCC-specific survival improved with about 1.8-18% versus roughly 0-0.15% intratumoral KLL-specific T cells.

The chain is built from TRBV6-6 and TRBJ1-5; tentatively, D is TRBD1 (6 bases). The sample taken for sequencing was lymph node tissue. The sequence was collected from a middle-aged man with Merkel cell carcinoma. For the CDR3, the DNA is TGTGCCAGCAGTTACGACAGGAATTATCAGCCCCAGCATTTT. Translated, it gives CASSYDRNYQPQHF.